The present T cell receptor (beta chain) was sequenced within a study of CD8 T cells in Susac syndrome. This CDR3 is 15 amino acids long. V lost 7 bases, J lost 7 bases, and 14 bases stayed unmatched. Germline V CDR1 and CDR2: ENHRY, SYGVKD. Random hexamers were used to reverse transcribe roughly 0.45 to 1 ug of RNA. TCRdb redid the calling of the immunoSEQ multiplex PCR reads with MiXCR, one entry per CDR3 protein. The sample consists of under 350,000 distinct CDR3 sequences, under 95% of them appearing once. Input material: CD4+ T cells from PBMCs. This chain joins TRBV10-3 and TRBJ2-7; 9 bases are a match to TRBD2. This TCR came from a human donor with multiple sclerosis. The CDR3 loop is CAIMNQGLAIQEQYF. The CDR3, as DNA: TGTGCCATCATGAATCAAGGACTAGCGATACAAGAGCAGTACTTC.